This T cell receptor (beta chain) was captured by sequencing in a study of T cell changes during pregnancy in multiple sclerosis. This table comes from immunoSEQ multiplex PCR, and its TCRdb copy is limited to in-frame clones, with some not included. The table lists approximately 59,000 clones, about 90% of them singletons. Germline CDR1 MGHRA, CDR2 YSYEKL. CDR3 length: 15 residues. V trimming: 4 bases; J trimming: 5 bases; junction bases outside the gene matches: 8. The clonotype was recovered from a female donor in good health, enrolled as a control in a pregnancy study. The rearrangement uses TRBV4-1 and TRBJ1-1; 9 nucleotides agree with TRBD1. Sequences were derived from peripheral blood, sampled in the third trimester of pregnancy. CDR3 amino acids: CASSRYAGTGTEAFF. As DNA, the CDR3 is TGCGCCAGCAGCCGCTATGCCGGGACAGGGACTGAAGCTTTCTTT.